Each of the 14 T cell receptor beta chains below was sequenced from the same sample in a study of T cell changes during pregnancy in multiple sclerosis. Clones were read by immunoSEQ multiplex PCR, and TCRdb kept only the in-frame ones, dropping some. This table has roughly 38,000 clones, 90% appearing once. Material: peripheral blood, obtained in the third trimester of pregnancy. These receptors were taken from a female donor in good health, enrolled as a control in a pregnancy study.

In its sample, this clone was seen once. This chain uses TRBV4-1 with TRBJ2-1, with 8 bases fitting TRBD2. The CDR3 is 17 residues long. V lost 1 base to trimming and J lost 2 bases; unmatched junction nucleotides: 7. CDR1 is MGHRA and CDR2 is YSYEKL in the germline V gene. CDR3 protein: CASSQGGELAAYNEQFF. CDR3 nucleotide sequence: TGCGCCAGCAGCCAAGGCGGGGAACTAGCGGCCTACAATGAGCAGTTCTTC.

In DNA, the CDR3 is TGTGCCAGCAGCATCACCCCCGCAGCGGGCACAGATACGCAGTATTTT. Translated: CASSITPAAGTDTQYF. The V gene is TRBV7-8, the J gene TRBJ2-3, with a weak D call TRBD2 (5 bases). The CDR3 is 16 residues long. V gave up 5 bases and J gave up 1 base, with 16 bases separating them. Germline lookup yields CDR1 SGHVS and CDR2 FQNEAQ.

Only a few counts were recorded for this clone. The chain employs TRBV4-1 and TRBJ1-1, with TRBD1 matching over 8 bases. Germline V gene sequence: CDR1 MGHRA, CDR2 YSYEKL. This CDR3 is 14 amino acids long. J gave up 8 bases and V 0 bases, and 5 bases lay outside the gene matches. For the CDR3, the DNA is TGCGCCAGCAGCCAAGAACCAGGGGGCGCGGAAGCTTTCTTT. Residues: CASSQEPGGAEAFF.

In nucleotides, the CDR3 is TGTGCCAGCAGCCCCGACAGGGGTTTTAGCACAGATACGCAGTATTTT. Protein product: CASSPDRGFSTDTQYF. V usage is TRBV5-6 and J usage is TRBJ2-3, with 8 positions matching TRBD1. Germline-derived CDR1 and CDR2 are SGHDT and YYEEEE. The CDR3 length is 16 residues. V gave up 4 bases and J gave up 0 bases; unmatched junction bases: 7.

This clone has ten or more counts. This chain connects TRBV4-2 to TRBJ1-4, with a tentative D call TRBD1 (5 bases). Germline V gives CDR1 LGHNA, CDR2 YNFKEQ. V shed 6 bases and J shed 7 bases, with 15 bases lying between them. This CDR3 spans 14 amino acids. CDR3 in DNA: TGTGCCAGCAGTGGGCAGGGTTTTAGTGAAAAACTGTTTTTT. Translated: CASSGQGFSEKLFF.

This chain links TRBV5-6 with TRBJ2-1; TRBD2 matches 9 bases. V dropped 2 bases and J dropped 8; count of bases not matched to a gene: 8. Germline V gene sequence: CDR1 SGHDT, CDR2 YYEEEE. The CDR3 has 15 residues. The CDR3: CASSFIAGGPYEQFF. The CDR3 DNA reads TGTGCCAGCAGCTTTATCGCGGGGGGGCCCTATGAGCAGTTCTTC.

This chain uses TRBV28 with TRBJ1-5; D is unresolved. The CDR3 extends over 13 amino acids. V was shortened by 7 bases and J by 6 bases, with 13 bases between the two germline ends. Looked up from germline, CDR1 is MDHEN and CDR2 is SYDVKM. CDR3 DNA: TGTGCCAGCAACCCCTTTACGGGTCAGCCCCAGCATTTT. Translating it yields CASNPFTGQPQHF.

This clone was detected only once. No conserved phenylalanine or tryptophan is present at the end of the CDR3, so a read error is the likely explanation. The DNA is left out, because the CDR3 cannot be placed on it with certainty; the CDR3 is given as TCRdb lists it. This chain joins TRBV6-6 and TRBJ2-7; the DNA was not used to check the table's D call, TRBD1. Termini included, the CDR3 measures 15 amino acids. The germline gives CDR1 MNHNY, CDR2 SVGAGI (reference sequence). The CDR3 loop is CASSYDRILSGAAAI.

The CDR3 sequence is CASSARAYNQPQHF. CDR3 nucleotide sequence: TGTGCCAGCAGTGCCAGGGCTTACAATCAGCCCCAGCATTTT. This sequence joins TRBV2 and TRBJ1-5; tentatively, D is TRBD1 (5 bases). This CDR3 has 14 amino acids. Germline-derived CDR1 and CDR2 are SNHLY and FYNNEI. The V end was cut by 4 bases, the J end by 3 bases, with 10 bases between.

The chain has TRBV5-1 and TRBJ1-1, with TRBD1 matching 7 bases. Germline V lookup: CDR1 SGHRS, CDR2 YFSETQ. V gave up 4 bases and J gave up 3 bases; unmatched junction bases: 6. The length of the CDR3 is 14 residues. The CDR3 is CASSQQGLDTEAFF. In DNA form, the CDR3 reads TGCGCCAGCAGCCAACAGGGGTTGGACACTGAAGCTTTCTTT.

The chain uses TRBV13 and TRBJ1-6; D gene uncertain. V lost 1 base, J lost 5 bases, and 9 bases lay in between. The CDR3 runs to 15 residues. The germline CDR1 and CDR2 sequences are PRHDT and FYEKMQ (reference sequence). In nucleotides, the CDR3 is TGTGCCAGCAGCTTAGCTGACCGGGATAATTCACCCCTCCACTTT. Translating gives CASSLADRDNSPLHF.

Here the CDR3 DNA reads TGTGCCAGCAGTTACGGGCAGGGAGGCGAGACCCAGTACTTC. Protein product: CASSYGQGGETQYF. The chain is built from TRBV6-5 and TRBJ2-5; the D gene is possibly TRBD2 (6 bases). Germline loops: CDR1 MNHEY, CDR2 SVGAGI. V was cut by 2 bases and J by 5 bases, with 12 bases left in between. The CDR3 contains 14 residues.

The genes are TRBV2 and TRBJ2-7, with 10 bases lining up with TRBD2. CDR3 size: 16 residues. V lost 6 bases to trimming and J lost 2 bases; unmatched junction nucleotides: 10. Per germline, CDR1 SNHLY and CDR2 FYNNEI. CDR3: CASSVPIAGGTYEQYF. CDR3 nucleotide sequence: TGTGCCAGCAGCGTACCTATAGCGGGAGGTACCTACGAGCAGTACTTC.

V is TRBV6-1 and J is TRBJ2-5, with D perhaps TRBD2 (5 bases). Trimming took off 3 bases at V and 11 bases at J, with 19 bases between the two ends. The germline gives CDR1 MNHNS, CDR2 SASEGT. CDR3 size: 14 residues. The CDR3 is CASSDAARTRTQYF. The DNA for the CDR3 is TGTGCCAGCAGTGACGCTGCTAGAACTAGGACTCAGTACTTC.